This T cell receptor (beta chain) was retrieved from a study of T cell repertoires in cytomegalovirus infection. Deletions cut 5 bases from V and 1 base from J, with 15 bases between. This CDR3 has 16 amino acids. Per the germline V gene, CDR1 is SGHVS and CDR2 is FNYEAQ. TCRdb passed the reads through MiXCR, listing each CDR3 protein once. Here the sample spans approximately 110,000 distinct CDR3 sequences, over 40% being singletons. Notes on this clonotype: Its antigen is unidentified.

Here the sequenced sample was CD8+ T cells from cultured PBMCs, taken from culture after CMV antigen stimulation. The chain recombines TRBV7-6 with TRBJ2-1; D perhaps matches TRBD2 (6 bases). The source is a human donor in good health (CMV status not recorded). Some clones in this sample may be carry-over from other donors' samples. The CDR3: CASSGRRGSSYNEQFF. As DNA, the CDR3 is TGTGCCAGCAGCGGCCGACGGGGGTCTTCCTACAATGAGCAGTTCTTC. The whole variable domain, remainder taken from reference TRBV7-6 and TRBJ2-1, is GAGVSQSPRYKVTKRGQDVALRCDPISGHVSLYWYRQALGQGPEFLTYFNYEAQQDKSGLPNDRFSAERPEGSISTLTIQRTEQRDSAMYRCASSGRRGSSYNEQFFGPGTRLTVL.